This TCR beta chain was identified during a study of post-analysis software for immune sequencing data. Study as a whole: Included among the disease courses, which were recorded for the cohort, were relapsing-remitting, secondary progressive and progressive-relapsing multiple sclerosis.

The TCR beta cDNA libraries contained unique molecular identifiers. The yield from about 1 to 10 million T cells was around 500,000 cDNA molecules in total. TCRdb reprocessed the PCR reads with MiXCR, giving one entry per CDR3 protein. The table has 450,000 to 700,000 distinct CDR3 sequences, about 40% seen once. The CDR3 is 16 residues long. V gave up 4 bases and J gave up 0 bases, with 14 bases separating them. Germline CDR1 SGHRS, CDR2 YFSETQ. Details on this clonotype: Its antigen remains unknown.

Study-level results: TRBV5-6, TRBV5-1 and TRBV20-1 were among several TRBV segments more frequent in patients than controls. Relative to controls, patients with multiple sclerosis showed significantly lower normalized Chao1 diversity. Those samples that were prepared in the same batch co-clustered strongly by F measure.

The chain is built from TRBV5-1 and TRBJ2-1, with TRBD1 as a possible D gene (6 bases). The sequence came from a girl aged 10-17 years with multiple sclerosis. Material for sequencing was blood. CDR3 in DNA: TGCGCCAGCAGCCCGTCCCGGGACACCTCCTACAATGAGCAGTTCTTC. The encoded protein is CASSPSRDTSYNEQFF.